Presented here are 10 T cell receptor beta chains from one specimen sequenced in a study of blood T cell repertoires in COVID-19. The data were produced by immunoSEQ multiplex PCR, yet TCRdb's version contains in-frame clones alone and is incomplete. The sample has under 200,000 clones; 90% are singletons. The specimen sequenced was peripheral blood. The receptors here all came from a man aged 45-60 years with acute or convalescent COVID-19.

CDR3: CASSLFWGSTNYGYTF. CDR3 sequence (DNA): TGTGCCAGCTCACTCTTTTGGGGCAGTACTAACTATGGCTACACCTTC. The chain links TRBV18 to TRBJ1-2, with a possible D match to TRBD1 (5 bases). CDR1 is KGHSH and CDR2 is LQKENI in the germline V gene. CDR3 length: 16 amino acids. V was pared by 4 bases and J by 0 bases, with 15 bases between.

The rearrangement uses TRBV7-2 and TRBJ1-4; 11 nucleotides line up with TRBD1. Germline CDR1 reads SGHTA; CDR2 reads FQGNSA. The CDR3 loop spans 18 amino acids. J lost 7 bases, V lost 8 bases, and 18 bases had no gene match. DNA of the CDR3: TGTGCCAGCGCCCTTGACGGGACAGGGGGGACGCTCCGTGAAAAACTGTTTTTT. Residues: CASALDGTGGTLREKLFF.

The DNA for the CDR3 is TGTGCCAGCAGTCTCCTCCAAAGCGACCAGCATTTT. This codes for CASSLLQSDQHF. V is TRBV28 and J is TRBJ1-5; no clear D gene. There are 12 residues in the CDR3. Germline assignment: CDR1 MDHEN and CDR2 SYDVKM. V lost 5 bases, J lost 12 bases, and 14 bases lay in between. The full variable domain, rest sourced from reference TRBV28 and TRBJ1-5, is DVKVTQSSRYLVKRTGEKVFLECVQDMDHENMFWYRQDPGLGLRLIYFSYDVKMKEKGDIPEGYSVSREKKERFSLILESASTNQTSMYLCASSLLQSDQHFGDGTRLSIL.

J is TRBJ2-5 and V is TRBV9; 10 nucleotides line up with TRBD2. The length of the CDR3 is 15 residues. With 3 bases clipped from V and 2 bases from J, the junction kept 4 bases outside the gene matches. Per the germline V gene, CDR1 is SGDLS and CDR2 is YYNGEE. In DNA, the CDR3 is TGTGCCAGCAGCGATAGCGGGGGGCCGCAAGAGACCCAGTACTTC. It specifies CASSDSGGPQETQYF.

By sample share, this clone is medium-sized. The DNA of the CDR3 is TGTGCCAGCAGTCCATACAGGGCCAACGTCCTGACTTTC. Translation: CASSPYRANVLTF. V is TRBV7-9 and J is TRBJ2-6, with no clear D. The V and J ends lost 6 bases and 5 bases respectively, with 8 bases between them. Germline-derived CDR1 and CDR2 are SEHNR and FQNEAQ (reference sequence). CDR3 size: 13 residues.

The V call is TRBV29-1, the J call TRBJ1-3; 9 nucleotides line up with TRBD1. The CDR3 has 15 residues. The germline CDR1 and CDR2 sequences are SQVTM and ANQGSEA. The trim removed 7 bases at V and 2 bases at J, leaving 9 bases unmatched. The CDR3 nucleotides read TGCAGCGCCCGACCTGACAGGGGGACTGGAAACACCATATATTTT. This encodes CSARPDRGTGNTIYF.

This sequence joins TRBV27 and TRBJ2-7; 9 nucleotides match TRBD1. Per germline, CDR1 MNHEY and CDR2 SMNVEV (reference sequence). Trimming removed 2 bases from V and 5 bases from J; junction bases left unmatched: 4. The CDR3 runs to 14 residues. CDR3 in DNA: TGTGCCAGCAGTTTAAGGACAGGGGATCACGAGCAGTACGTC. This encodes CASSLRTGDHEQYV.

CDR3 sequence reads: CASSASGTSGNEQFF. Here the CDR3 DNA reads TGTGCCAGCAGCGCTTCCGGGACTAGCGGCAATGAGCAGTTCTTC. V usage is TRBV9 and J usage is TRBJ2-1; 11 bases line up with TRBD2. The CDR3 spans 15 residues. Germline trimming cut 3 bases from V and 6 bases from J; bases unmatched to any gene: 5. Per germline, CDR1 SGDLS and CDR2 YYNGEE.

The count of this clone is one. The rearrangement joins TRBV9 to TRBJ2-3, with 13 bases lining up with TRBD2. The germline V gene has CDR1 SGDLS and CDR2 YYNGEE. This CDR3 is 16 amino acids long. The V gene end was trimmed by 4 bases and the J gene end by 6 bases; junction bases not matched to a gene: 8. The CDR3 region is CASSPSGTSGIDTQYF. The CDR3 DNA is TGTGCCAGCAGCCCCTCCGGGACTAGCGGGATTGATACGCAGTATTTT.

The gene calls are TRBV5-5 and TRBJ2-5; 9 bases are shared with TRBD2. CDR1 and CDR2 from the germline V gene are SGHKS and YYEKEE (reference sequence). Trimming cost V 5 bases and J 1 base; bases outside gene matches: 3. This CDR3 is 14 amino acids long. The DNA of the CDR3 is TGTGCCAGCAGACTGACTAGCGGCCAAGAGACCCAGTACTTC. It is translated as CASRLTSGQETQYF.